Presented here are 30 T cell receptor beta chains from one specimen sequenced in a study of blood T cell repertoires in COVID-19 (TCRdb year 2020). Receptor amplification or capture employed the immunoSEQ multiplex PCR assay. TCRdb obtained this table from immuneACCESS and retained in-frame rearrangements with V and J assigned. These tables miss some clones; where compared with another copy, unresolved V genes account for less than half of the shortfall, and the remainder is unexplained. In this sample the table shows about 190,000 clones, less than 85% of which occur a single time. The ten largest clones add up to 3.2% of the sample. The specimen sequenced was PBMCs or T cells enriched from blood (not recorded which). These receptors were taken from a woman between 25 and 40 years old who had recovered from COVID-19.

This clone appeared a few times. This chain links TRBV6-5 with TRBJ1-2, with TRBD1 matching over 11 bases. Germline CDR1 is MNHEY and CDR2 is SVGAGI. CDR3 size: 15 residues. V shed 0 bases and J 8 bases; nucleotides not matched to a gene: 5. The CDR3 region has the DNA TGTGCCAGCAGTTACTCGGGACAGGGGGGATTAGGCTACACCTTC. It translates to CASSYSGQGGLGYTF.

The chain uses TRBV27 and TRBJ1-5; D ambiguous. V shed 2 bases and J shed 0 bases, with 17 bases lying between them. This CDR3 region has 18 residues. Germline-derived CDR1 and CDR2 are MNHEY and SMNVEV (reference sequence). The CDR3 bases are TGTGCCAGCAGTTTAAGGGCCCGGGGAGCAAATAGCAATCAGCCCCAGCATTTT. Protein product: CASSLRARGANSNQPQHF.

The V and J genes are TRBV5-1 and TRBJ2-7, with D possibly TRBD2 on 7 matching bases. CDR1 is SGHRS and CDR2 is YFSETQ in the germline V gene. Trimming shortened V by 4 bases and J by 4 bases, and 18 bases separated the two germline ends. CDR3 length equals 15 residues. The CDR3 region has the DNA TGCGCCAGCAGCCCCAGGGAGGGGGATCGATACGAGCAGTACTTC. Its translation: CASSPREGDRYEQYF.

With regard to this clone: Other DNA sequences in the sample encode the same CDR3. V and J are TRBV28 and TRBJ2-3; D remains ambiguous. Trimming stripped 6 bases from V and 1 base from J, with 8 bases between. Germline V gene sequence: CDR1 MDHEN, CDR2 SYDVKM. The CDR3 is made up of 13 amino acids. The CDR3 DNA follows: TGTGCCAGCAGGAAAACAGGCACAGATACGCAGTATTTT. Amino acids: CASRKTGTDTQYF.

The chain uses TRBV5-1 and TRBJ1-3, with D maybe TRBD1 (6 bases). Germline V gives CDR1 SGHRS, CDR2 YFSETQ. The V end was cut by 4 bases, the J end by 0 bases, with 11 bases between. The CDR3 runs to 15 residues. The CDR3 DNA reads as TGCGCCAGCAGCCAAACAGGGACCTCTGGAAACACCATATATTTT. Its protein is CASSQTGTSGNTIYF.

This chain links TRBV10-2 with TRBJ2-5, with 9 nucleotides matching TRBD2. The CDR3 totals 15 residues. The J segment lost 2 bases and the V segment lost 5 bases, leaving 6 bases of the junction unmatched. Germline lookup yields CDR1 WSHSY and CDR2 SAAADI. The CDR3 coding sequence is TGCGCCAGCAGTAGGCCTAGCGGGGTACAAGAGACCCAGTACTTC. It is translated as CASSRPSGVQETQYF.

The CDR3 sequence is CASSLSGGAATGELFF. For the CDR3, the DNA is TGTGCCAGCAGCCTCAGCGGGGGGGCCGCCACCGGGGAGCTGTTTTTT. V is TRBV2 and J is TRBJ2-2, with TRBD2 identical over 10 bases. The J segment lost 4 bases and the V segment lost 6 bases, leaving 8 bases of the junction unmatched. The CDR3 is 16 amino acids. Germline-derived CDR1 and CDR2 are SNHLY and FYNNEI. Variable domain in full (rest from reference TRBV2 and TRBJ2-2): EPEVTQTPSHQVTQMGQEVILRCVPISNHLYFYWYRQILGQKVEFLVSFYNNEISEKSEIFDDQFSVERPDGSNFTLKIRSTKLEDSAMYFCASSLSGGAATGELFFGEGSRLTVL.

The chain uses TRBV4-2 and TRBJ2-2; 7 positions agree with TRBD1. CDR3 length equals 15 residues. Germline V CDR1 and CDR2: LGHNA, YNFKEQ. The V segment lost 4 bases and the J segment 5 bases; nucleotides outside the gene matches: 7. This chain's CDR3 is CASSLRTGRTGELFF. The CDR3, as DNA: TGTGCCAGCAGCCTTCGGACAGGCCGTACCGGGGAGCTGTTTTTT.

V gene TRBV5-6 combines with J gene TRBJ2-2; TRBD2 agrees at 11 bases. The germline V gene encodes CDR1 SGHDT and CDR2 YYEEEE. After removal of 0 bases from V and 5 bases from J, the junction contained 3 bases not matched to a gene. This CDR3 is built from 16 residues. The chain's CDR3 is CASSLGPSGRTGELFF. CDR3 sequence (DNA): TGTGCCAGCAGCTTGGGGCCTAGCGGGAGGACCGGGGAGCTGTTTTTT. The full variable domain, rest sourced from reference TRBV5-6 and TRBJ2-2, is DAGVTQSPTHLIKTRGQQVTLRCSPKSGHDTVSWYQQALGQGPQFIFQYYEEEERQRGNFPDRFSGHQFPNYSSELNVNALLLGDSALYLCASSLGPSGRTGELFFGEGSRLTVL.

In this sample, this clone turned up once. The rearrangement joins TRBV4-1 to TRBJ1-4; D may be TRBD1 (6 bases). Trimming took off 0 bases at V and 8 bases at J, with 22 bases between the two ends. Looked up from germline, CDR1 is MGHRA and CDR2 is YSYEKL. The CDR3 covers 18 residues. The CDR3: CASSQDEQAAGGGEKLFF. In DNA form, the CDR3 reads TGCGCCAGCAGCCAAGACGAACAGGCCGCGGGGGGCGGAGAAAAACTGTTTTTT.

This clone came up many times. This sequence joins TRBV4-2 and TRBJ1-6; D is ambiguous. The CDR3 consists of 16 residues. CDR1 is LGHNA, CDR2 YNFKEQ, per germline. The V end lost 0 bases, the J end lost 9 bases, and 15 bases lay between the germline ends. CDR3 residues: CASSQESERVTSPLHF. CDR3 DNA: TGTGCCAGCAGCCAAGAATCTGAGAGGGTTACTTCACCCCTCCACTTT.

Of note for this clone: The same CDR3 can be traced to other DNA sequences in this sample. The genes are TRBV13 and TRBJ2-7; the match to TRBD2 covers 10 bases. V lost 8 bases to trimming and J lost 4 bases; unmatched junction nucleotides: 8. There are 14 residues in the CDR3. Germline values: CDR1 PRHDT, CDR2 FYEKMQ (reference sequence). CDR3 DNA sequence: TGTGCCAGCCGGAAAGCGGGAGGGCCGTACGAGCAGTACTTC. It yields the protein CASRKAGGPYEQYF.

This clone has only one observation. The rearrangement joins TRBV6-1 to TRBJ2-3, with TRBD2 identical over 7 bases. This CDR3 comprises 13 residues. CDR1 and CDR2 (germline): MNHNS, SASEGT. V was clipped by 1 base and J by 9 bases; unmatched bases: 4. The DNA of the CDR3 is TGTGCCAGCAGTGAAGGGGAGGGTGGCACGCAGTATTTT. This translates into CASSEGEGGTQYF.

Here the CDR3 DNA reads TGTGCCAGCAGCTACAACAGGCATGGCTACACCTTC. It is translated as CASSYNRHGYTF. The chain carries TRBV7-9 and TRBJ1-2, with TRBD1 as a possible D gene (5 bases). CDR3 length: 12 amino acids. Germline CDR1 reads SEHNR; CDR2 reads FQNEAQ (reference sequence). V shed 4 bases and J shed 6 bases, with 9 bases lying between them.

The V gene is TRBV24-1, the J gene TRBJ2-4; 10 nucleotides agree with TRBD1. The CDR3 runs to 18 residues. The junction had 11 bases not matched to a gene; V was cut back by 4 bases and J by 3 bases. In germline, CDR1 is KGHDR, CDR2 SFDVKD. Written as DNA, the CDR3 is TGTGCCACCAGTGACCCCAGACAGGGGGCCCGGGACAAAAACATTCAGTACTTC. It codes for CATSDPRQGARDKNIQYF.

The chain joins TRBV24-1 to TRBJ2-5; 7 bases line up with TRBD2. After removal of 4 bases from V and 4 bases from J, the junction contained 11 bases not matched to a gene. The length of the CDR3 is 16 residues. The V gene's germline CDR1 is KGHDR and CDR2 SFDVKD. CDR3 residues: CATSDRDYQLGETQYF. DNA for the CDR3: TGTGCCACCAGTGACCGGGACTACCAGCTGGGAGAGACCCAGTACTTC.

The chain employs TRBV6-6 and TRBJ1-5; weak D call: TRBD1 (5 bases). The CDR3 is 12 residues long. V was pared by 6 bases and J by 5 bases, with 8 bases between. CDR1 and CDR2 (germline): MNHNY, SVGAGI (reference sequence). CDR3 DNA: TGTGCCAGCAGAACGGGGGATCAGCCCCAGCATTTT. It yields the protein CASRTGDQPQHF.

This chain joins TRBV4-1 and TRBJ1-2; TRBD1 matches 8 bases. J gave up 4 bases and V 1 base, and 5 bases lay outside the gene matches. The germline V gene encodes CDR1 MGHRA and CDR2 YSYEKL. This CDR3 has 15 residues. The CDR3 DNA reads TGCGCCAGCAGCCAAGGGGCGGACAGGGTCTATGGCTACACCTTC. Translated, it gives CASSQGADRVYGYTF.

CDR3 DNA sequence: TGTGCCAGCAGTTTACGGGGATATAGCAATCAGCCCCAGCATTTT. This gives the protein CASSLRGYSNQPQHF. V is TRBV28 and J is TRBJ1-5, with no clear D. Looked up from germline, CDR1 is MDHEN and CDR2 is SYDVKM. This CDR3 has 15 amino acids. Deletions cut 2 bases from V and 0 bases from J, with 8 bases between.

The genes are TRBV28 and TRBJ2-5; D unresolved. V lost 5 bases to trimming and J lost 5 bases, with 12 bases between them. From germline, CDR1 is MDHEN and CDR2 SYDVKM. The CDR3 sequence is 13 residues long. The CDR3 coding sequence is TGTGCCAGCAGTGTAGCCCCGCGGGAGACCCAGTACTTC. This gives the protein CASSVAPRETQYF.

This chain connects TRBV11-2 to TRBJ1-2; TRBD1 might be the D (6 bases). In germline, CDR1 is SGHAT, CDR2 FQNNGV. The germline V and J ends were trimmed by 10 bases and 3 bases, with 15 bases remaining between them. The CDR3 contains 13 residues. The CDR3 loop is CATPGGGDYGYTF. CDR3 DNA sequence: TGTGCCACCCCGGGGGGGGGCGACTATGGCTACACCTTC.

This clone has a single count. The chain carries TRBV4-1 and TRBJ2-3; TRBD2 matches at 11 bases. The CDR3 loop spans 18 amino acids. Trimming took 1 base from V and 2 from J; bases not matched to a gene: 8. The germline V gene has CDR1 MGHRA and CDR2 YSYEKL. This CDR3 reads CASSQGASGGPLTDTQYF. In nucleotides, the CDR3 is TGCGCCAGCAGCCAAGGGGCTAGCGGGGGGCCGCTCACAGATACGCAGTATTTT.

Worth noting for this clone: Other DNA sequences in this specimen translate into the identical CDR3. This chain uses TRBV28 with TRBJ1-5; 8 bases are shared with TRBD1. The CDR3 contains 13 residues. The J segment lost 3 bases and the V segment lost 6 bases, leaving 1 base of the junction unmatched. The V gene's germline CDR1 is MDHEN and CDR2 SYDVKM. CDR3 in amino acids: CASRDRDNQPQHF. The CDR3 DNA reads TGTGCCAGCAGGGACAGGGACAATCAGCCCCAGCATTTT.

This rearrangement joins TRBV7-8 to TRBJ1-1, with a weak D call TRBD1 (6 bases). Per germline, CDR1 SGHVS and CDR2 FQNEAQ. Between the trimmed V and J ends, which lost 0 bases and 5 bases, there was a span of 13 bases. The length of the CDR3 is 15 residues. In DNA form, the CDR3 reads TGTGCCAGCAGCTTAGCGTTAAGGGGGGGAACTGAAGCTTTCTTT. It codes for CASSLALRGGTEAFF.

In this sample, this clone turned up once. The chain employs TRBV7-8 and TRBJ1-2; maybe TRBD1 (6 bases). CDR1 and CDR2 (germline): SGHVS, FQNEAQ. This CDR3 region has 15 residues. Trimming cost V 1 base and J 0 bases, with 9 bases left between them. CDR3 amino acids: CASSLGRQANYGYTF. Here the CDR3 DNA reads TGTGCCAGCAGCTTAGGGAGACAGGCTAACTATGGCTACACCTTC.

The CDR3 DNA reads TGTGCCAGCGAGATTAGCAATCAGCCCCAGCATTTT. This sequence encodes CASEISNQPQHF. The chain couples TRBV28 to TRBJ1-5; D is unresolved. CDR3 length: 12 residues. V shed 8 bases and J shed 0 bases, with 5 bases lying between them. The germline CDR1 and CDR2 sequences are MDHEN and SYDVKM.

V and J are TRBV3-1 (or the pseudogene TRBV3-2) and TRBJ1-1, with a tentative D call TRBD1 (6 bases). With 0 bases removed from V and 4 bases from J, the gap between germline ends came to 9 bases. The V gene's germline CDR1 is LGHDT and CDR2 YNNKEL (reference sequence). The CDR3 sequence is 14 residues long. The DNA of the CDR3 is TGTGCCAGCAGCCAAGACAGGGGTAGCACTGAAGCTTTCTTT. It encodes CASSQDRGSTEAFF.

V and J are TRBV5-4 and TRBJ1-5; possible D gene TRBD1, 6 bases. This CDR3 region has 14 residues. Per germline, CDR1 SGHNT and CDR2 YYREEE (reference sequence). Between the trimmed V and J ends, which lost 3 bases and 4 bases, there was a span of 11 bases. The chain's CDR3 is CASSYQGLNQPQHF. In DNA, the CDR3 is TGTGCCAGCAGCTACCAGGGGCTTAATCAGCCCCAGCATTTT.

This chain joins TRBV6-1 and TRBJ1-2, with D unclear. Germline CDR1 MNHNS, CDR2 SASEGT. The CDR3 is 13 residues long. V was pared by 0 bases and J by 8 bases, with 10 bases between. The CDR3 region is CASSEAWGGGYTF. CDR3 coding DNA: TGTGCCAGCAGTGAAGCGTGGGGAGGGGGCTACACCTTC.

The chain combines TRBV28 with TRBJ2-7; 10 bases are a match to TRBD1. J lost 12 bases, V lost 7 bases, and 9 bases had no gene match. This CDR3 contains 12 residues. The germline CDR1 and CDR2 sequences are MDHEN and SYDVKM. As DNA, the CDR3 is TGTGCCAGCACCCGCCGGGACAGGGGCCCGTACTTC. This sequence encodes CASTRRDRGPYF.